The entry below describes one T cell receptor (beta chain). No count is recorded, yet this clonotype rates as medium-sized (0.01 to 0.1%) from its frequency. Its antigen has not been determined. From cysteine to phenylalanine, the CDR3 is 16 amino acids long. No DNA accompanies this entry. CDR1 is given as DFQATT and CDR2 as SNEGSKA, both from the germline V gene (reference sequence). The sample originates from a study of T cells in severe cutaneous drug reactions (dated by TCRdb to the late 2010s). About the investigation overall: Between the early 2010s and the late 2010s, patients were recruited from Taiwan, Thailand and a European registry network. Only patients with a probable or definite SJS/TEN or DRESS diagnosis by RegiSCAR criteria were enrolled. Assignment of the culprit drug relied on both the Naranjo algorithm and the ALDEN drug causality algorithm. Biological samples, such as blister fluids/cells and PBMC, were collected from patients during the acute or recovery stage. Bulk TCR sequencing was combined with single-cell sequencing, quantitative PCR validation, functional assays and transgenic mouse experiments. To build the libraries, iRepertoire multiplex PCR was used, and the authors pointed to a comparison in which iRepertoire and 5' RACE methods, with or without UMI, captured abundant clonotypes similarly.

The research as a whole found: TRBV12-4 usage was strongly increased in CBZ-SJS/TEN patients, averaging roughly 30% in blister cells and about 4.9% in PBMC. According to the authors, further study is still needed to determine whether the public TCR generalizes to SJS/TEN caused by other drugs. A public TCRbeta CDR3, present at a mean of around 14% in all seven CBZ-SJS/TEN blister samples, was undetectable or scarce in PBMC from tolerant controls and healthy donors.

Sequencing was performed on donors who were patients with carbamazepine-induced Stevens-Johnson syndrome or toxic epidermal necrolysis (CBZ-SJS/TEN). Next-generation sequencing was used to profile the T cell receptor repertoires of patients with drug-induced severe cutaneous adverse reactions in a search for drug-specific clonotypes. The RNA source was either peripheral blood mononuclear cells or blister cells from skin lesions. Library preparation used the iRepertoire multiplex PCR system with TCR subtype-specific primers for both bulk and single-cell sequencing. Multiplex PCR using primers aimed at the V, D and J gene regions produced the bulk TCR beta libraries. Roughly 100-500 ng of RNA per sample served as input for bulk TCR library preparation. An Illumina MiSeq was used to sequence the bulk TCR beta amplicons. In the paper's pipeline: Quality control steps removed sample misassignments and low-quality sequencing reads. The amino acids lying between the V-gene Y[YFLI]C motif and the J-segment [FW]GXGT motif were defined as CDR3. The IMGT database was followed for TRBV and TRBJ gene assignments and CDR3 clonotypes. Per-sample TRBV expression was normalized to the mean of the same gene in PBMC from some 40 healthy donors. Following reprocessing of the reads by TCRdb, the data hold one row per CDR3 protein sequence and no DNA is available. It is TCRdb's table, rather than the study itself, that gives the V and J calls and clone size. This sample's table carries 9,000 to 13,000 distinct CDR3 sequences. The ten largest clones represent approximately 20% of the sample.

The TCR originated in a human donor with Stevens-Johnson syndrome, a severe cutaneous drug reaction. Recombination joined TRBV20-1 with TRBJ2-1; TCRdb gives TRBD2 as the D gene, but with no DNA this cannot be confirmed. Sequenced: cells from a skin blister. According to the study, the label for this sample's cell subset or site signals: unsorted cells from skin lesion blisters. The CDR3 corresponds to CSAPTPGLATYNEQFF.